The 9 T cell receptor beta chains below come from one sample, sequenced in a study of CD8+CD57+ T cells in acquired aplastic anemia. Using genomic DNA as the template, TCR beta VDJ and CDR3 profiling was carried out. TCRdb analysed the reads with MiXCR anew, one entry per CDR3 protein. This repertoire shows a few hundred thousand distinct CDR3 sequences, 55% to 75% found once; its top ten account for less than 4%. Sequenced input: sorted CD4+, CD8+, or CD8+CD57+ T cells (not recorded which) from PBMCs. These TCRs come from a human donor in good health, serving as a control.

The gene calls are TRBV7-6 and TRBJ2-1, with 11 nucleotides matching TRBD2. The J segment lost 2 bases and the V segment lost 5 bases, leaving 8 bases of the junction unmatched. Germline loops: CDR1 SGHVS, CDR2 FNYEAQ. There are 17 residues in the CDR3. The CDR3 nucleotides read TGTGCCAGCAGCGGGCAAGTTAGCGGGGGGGCCTACAATGAGCAGTTCTTC. It encodes CASSGQVSGGAYNEQFF.

V gene TRBV3-1 combines with J gene TRBJ2-1, with 10 bases matching TRBD2. The CDR3 consists of 16 residues. Germline loops: CDR1 LGHDT, CDR2 YNNKEL (reference sequence). With V trimmed by 0 bases and J by 8 bases, 7 bases remained unmatched. For the CDR3, the DNA is TGTGCCAGCAGCCAAGAAGTAAGCGGGGGGGCCTATGAGCAGTTCTTC. As protein: CASSQEVSGGAYEQFF.

In its sample, this clonotype was seen many times. The chain uses TRBV7-3 and TRBJ2-3, with TRBD2 matching 11 bases. Trimming at V came to 6 bases and at J to 4 bases, leaving 6 bases not matched to a gene. The germline gives CDR1 SGHTA, CDR2 FQGTGA. The CDR3 contains 15 residues. This chain's CDR3 is CASSLPTSGADTQYF. The CDR3 DNA is TGTGCCAGCAGTCTTCCGACTAGCGGGGCAGATACGCAGTATTTT.

This clonotype came up many times. The rearrangement links TRBV20-1 to TRBJ2-5; D may be TRBD2 (5 bases). The ends were cut back, 0 bases at V and 7 bases at J, with 9 bases in the middle. CDR1 and CDR2 (germline): DFQATT, SNEGSKA (reference sequence). The CDR3 runs to 12 residues. The CDR3 spells CSAREDSGTQYF. CDR3 sequence (DNA): TGCAGTGCTAGAGAGGACTCCGGGACCCAGTACTTC.

V and J are TRBV5-1 and TRBJ2-2, with 7 bases matching TRBD1. The J segment lost 7 bases and the V segment lost 5 bases, leaving 14 bases of the junction unmatched. CDR1 is SGHRS, CDR2 YFSETQ, per germline. CDR3 length: 16 amino acids. In nucleotides, the CDR3 is TGCGCCAGCAGGACCACAGGGGACGACGGCAACGGGGAGCTGTTTTTT. Translating gives CASRTTGDDGNGELFF.

V is TRBV7-2 and J is TRBJ2-7; no definite D call. The CDR3 contains 13 residues. The germline V gene encodes CDR1 SGHTA and CDR2 FQGNSA. The CDR3 here is CVTSTSWEYEQYF. The CDR3 DNA reads as TGTGTCACCAGCACCAGTTGGGAATACGAGCAGTACTTC.

V and J are TRBV20-1 and TRBJ1-2; 9 bases are shared with TRBD1. V lost 0 bases to trimming and J lost 4 bases; unmatched junction nucleotides: 6. The CDR3 length is 15 residues. The germline gives CDR1 DFQATT, CDR2 SNEGSKA (reference sequence). The CDR3 region has the DNA TGCAGTGCTAGAGATCTGGGACAGGGTATCTATGGCTACACCTTC. This codes for CSARDLGQGIYGYTF.

This clonotype was counted a few times. At one of its ends the junction is not consistent with the germline gene, which may arise from a read error. The chain uses TRBV11-2 and TRBJ2-7, with 7 bases aligning to TRBD1. Germline loops: CDR1 SGHAT, CDR2 FQNNGV. The CDR3 loop spans 10 amino acids. CDR3 nucleotide sequence: TGTGCCAGCAGCTCCGGACAGGTCAAGTTC. Its translation: CASSSGQVKF. Supplemented by reference TRBV11-2 and TRBJ2-7, the full variable domain reads EAGVAQSPRYKIIEKRQSVAFWCNPISGHATLYWYQQILGQGPKLLIQFQNNGVVDDSQLPKDRFSAERLKGVDSTLKIQPAKLEDSAVYLCASSSGQVKFGPGTRLTVT.

In DNA, the CDR3 is TGCGCCAGCGGCACCGGGACAGCTAACTATGGCTACACCTTC. Residues: CASGTGTANYGYTF. The chain links TRBV5-1 to TRBJ1-2; 7 positions agree with TRBD1. This CDR3 contains 14 residues. V dropped 7 bases and J dropped 0; count of bases not matched to a gene: 6. Germline CDR1 reads SGHRS; CDR2 reads YFSETQ.